This T cell receptor beta chain stems from a study of cytomegalovirus exposure and HLA in healthy donors. The primer mix had 60 Vbeta and 13 Jbeta primers. Sequencing was performed with immunoSEQ multiplex PCR; in TCRdb, only in-frame clones are kept and a portion is missing. The sample shows around 150,000 clones, roughly 77% of them seen only once. Study-level points and caveats: Cytomegalovirus association was listed for approximately 150 TCR beta chains. The availability of immune exposure information extended only to CMV serostatus.

The count of this clone is one. The target antigen is unknown. The sample was PBMCs. This clonotype was obtained from a middle-aged woman in good health and CMV-seropositive.

In DNA, the CDR3 is TGTGCCAGCAGCCCCAAACGACGGACTAGCGGTTACAATGAGCAGTTCTTC. This encodes CASSPKRRTSGYNEQFF. The V and J genes are TRBV7-9 and TRBJ2-1; 10 bases fit TRBD2. This CDR3 region has 17 residues. J was trimmed by 4 bases and V by 5 bases; bases with no gene match: 11. CDR1 is SEHNR and CDR2 is FQNEAQ in the germline V gene (reference sequence).